This entry lists 25 T cell receptor beta chains sequenced from one sample in a study of cytomegalovirus exposure and HLA in healthy donors. Amplification used 60 Vbeta primers and 13 Jbeta primers. Assay used: immunoSEQ multiplex PCR; TCRdb lists only in-frame clones, some missing. The table includes 170,000 or so clones, around 79% detected once. The sequencing input was PBMCs. The receptors originated from a woman between 35 and 50 years old in good health and CMV-seronegative.

The V call is TRBV4-3, the J call TRBJ2-1; D is possibly TRBD1 (6 bases). Per germline, CDR1 LGHNA and CDR2 YSLEER. The CDR3 extends over 18 amino acids. Trimming took 3 bases from V and 7 from J, leaving 25 bases between them. This CDR3 is CASSHQLAQGALGNEQFF. The DNA for the CDR3 is TGCGCCAGCAGCCATCAGTTAGCACAGGGCGCATTGGGGAATGAGCAGTTCTTC.

This sequence joins TRBV5-4 and TRBJ1-2, with D unclear. The germline gives CDR1 SGHNT, CDR2 YYREEE (reference sequence). This CDR3 is 13 amino acids long. V was trimmed by 4 bases and J by 4 bases, leaving 11 bases between them. The CDR3 spells CASSLPESYGYTF. The CDR3 nucleotides read TGTGCCAGCAGCCTTCCCGAGTCCTATGGCTACACCTTC.

The V and J genes are TRBV27 and TRBJ1-5, with 7 bases lining up with TRBD1. This CDR3 has 15 amino acids. Per the germline V gene, CDR1 is MNHEY and CDR2 is SMNVEV (reference sequence). Trimming at V came to 6 bases and at J to 0 bases, leaving 5 bases not matched to a gene. This chain's CDR3 is CASSLRGFSNQPQHF. The CDR3 DNA reads as TGTGCCAGCAGCCTCAGGGGGTTTAGCAATCAGCCCCAGCATTTT.

The chain uses TRBV4-2 and TRBJ2-5, with D possibly matching TRBD1 (5 bases). The J call may be faulty, since TRBJ2-7 better matches the DNA end. There are 13 residues in the CDR3. The germline V gene encodes CDR1 LGHNA and CDR2 YNFKEQ. The CDR3 sequence: CASSRDRTYEQYF. The CDR3 nucleotides are TGTGCCAGCAGCCGTGACAGAACCTACGAGCAGTACTTC.

V is TRBV19 and J is TRBJ2-5; 10 bases match TRBD2. Germline loops: CDR1 LNHDA, CDR2 SQIVND (reference sequence). The CDR3 loop spans 14 amino acids. With 6 bases clipped from V and 1 base from J, the junction kept 2 bases outside the gene matches. CDR3 in amino acids: CASSRTSGQETQYF. For the CDR3, the DNA is TGTGCCAGTAGCCGGACTAGCGGCCAAGAGACCCAGTACTTC.

The chain couples TRBV7-2 to TRBJ1-5; D unresolved. The CDR3 totals 13 residues. Germline values: CDR1 SGHTA, CDR2 FQGNSA. V was shortened by 8 bases and J by 0 bases, with 8 bases between the two germline ends. CDR3 nucleotides: TGTGCCAGCCACGGGGATAGCAATCAGCCCCAGCATTTT. This encodes CASHGDSNQPQHF.

J is TRBJ2-7 and V is TRBV5-8; D is ambiguous. Germline V gene lookup returns CDR1 SGHTS and CDR2 YDEGEE. V was trimmed by 4 bases and J by 3 bases, leaving 5 bases between them. This CDR3 comprises 11 residues. The CDR3 spells CASSGSYEQYF. Here the CDR3 DNA reads TGTGCCAGCAGCGGTAGCTACGAGCAGTACTTC.

As to this clone: Other DNA sequences within the sample encode an identical CDR3. The J gene is TRBJ2-1, the V gene TRBV19; the match to TRBD2 covers 9 bases. The CDR3 runs 15 residues. V dropped 2 bases and J dropped 6; count of bases not matched to a gene: 5. Germline loops: CDR1 LNHDA, CDR2 SQIVND (reference sequence). This CDR3 is CASSIRLAGLNEQFF. CDR3 DNA: TGTGCCAGTAGTATACGGCTAGCGGGACTCAATGAGCAGTTCTTC.

The chain carries TRBV6-1 and TRBJ1-4, with TRBD1 matching 8 bases. The ends lost 1 base at V and 7 bases at J; junction bases unmatched: 2. The CDR3 spans 14 residues. Germline V gives CDR1 MNHNS, CDR2 SASEGT. CDR3 nucleotide sequence: TGTGCCAGCAGTGAAGGGACAGGGTCTGAAAAACTGTTTTTT. It yields the protein CASSEGTGSEKLFF.

The V call is TRBV5-5, the J call TRBJ2-2, with 8 bases that match TRBD2. The CDR3 loop spans 17 amino acids. J was trimmed by 0 bases and V by 3 bases; bases with no gene match: 7. Germline V gives CDR1 SGHKS, CDR2 YYEKEE (reference sequence). In DNA, the CDR3 is TGTGCCAGCAGCTCTCCGGGGGGGGGAACGAACACCGGGGAGCTGTTTTTT. It is translated as CASSSPGGGTNTGELFF.

This clone showed up just a few times. CDR3 amino acids: CASSPSGSNEQYF. CDR3 in DNA: TGTGCCAGTAGTCCTAGCGGGAGCAACGAGCAGTACTTC. The J gene is TRBJ2-7, the V gene TRBV19, with TRBD2 identical over 10 bases. There are 13 residues in the CDR3. Germline V lookup: CDR1 LNHDA, CDR2 SQIVND (reference sequence). After removal of 5 bases from V and 5 bases from J, the junction contained 3 bases not matched to a gene.

In this sample, this clone turned up once. The chain employs TRBV18 and TRBJ1-5; weak D call: TRBD1 (6 bases). Trimming shortened V by 5 bases and J by 0 bases, and 8 bases separated the two germline ends. The CDR3 runs to 14 residues. Germline V lookup: CDR1 KGHSH, CDR2 LQKENI. This CDR3 is CASSKGDSNQPQHF. The CDR3 region has the DNA TGTGCCAGCTCAAAGGGGGATAGCAATCAGCCCCAGCATTTT.

The chain recombines TRBV10-2 with TRBJ2-7, with D perhaps TRBD2 (5 bases). Germline V CDR1 and CDR2: WSHSY, SAAADI. This CDR3 has 13 amino acids. Trimming cost V 7 bases and J 2 bases, with 12 bases left between them. This CDR3 reads CASTWGDTYEQYF. DNA of the CDR3: TGCGCCAGCACCTGGGGAGACACCTACGAGCAGTACTTC.

The V gene is TRBV27, the J gene TRBJ1-5; D is unresolved. V lost 5 bases to trimming and J lost 0 bases, with 14 bases between them. This CDR3 has 16 residues. Germline V CDR1 and CDR2: MNHEY, SMNVEV (reference sequence). The CDR3 spells CASSPPEFYSNQPQHF. The DNA of the CDR3 is TGTGCCAGCAGTCCCCCGGAGTTCTATAGCAATCAGCCCCAGCATTTT.

This chain links TRBV5-1 with TRBJ2-2; the D gene is possibly TRBD1 (6 bases). CDR3 length: 14 residues. The germline V gene encodes CDR1 SGHRS and CDR2 YFSETQ. The ends were cut back, 0 bases at V and 6 bases at J, with 9 bases in the middle. The CDR3 sequence: CASSLDRVPGELFF. CDR3 DNA: TGCGCCAGCAGCTTGGACAGGGTACCCGGGGAGCTGTTTTTT.

This chain joins TRBV6-6 and TRBJ2-7; 8 bases are a match to TRBD2. Trimming removed 2 bases from V and 2 bases from J; junction bases left unmatched: 8. The CDR3 length is 16 residues. Germline V gene sequence: CDR1 MNHNY, CDR2 SVGAGI (reference sequence). DNA for the CDR3: TGTGCCAGCAGTTACAATACGGGGGGGCCGGCCTACGAGCAGTACTTC. Translating gives CASSYNTGGPAYEQYF.

V is TRBV4-2 and J is TRBJ1-3; TRBD1 agrees at 10 bases. V lost 0 bases, J lost 2 bases, and 1 base stayed unmatched. This CDR3 region has 16 residues. The V gene's germline CDR1 is LGHNA and CDR2 YNFKEQ. CDR3 protein: CASSQEGTGAGNTIYF. CDR3 sequence (DNA): TGTGCCAGCAGCCAAGAGGGGACAGGGGCTGGAAACACCATATATTTT.

CDR3 region: CAISEYHRDRESSGANVLTF. The CDR3 bases are TGTGCCATCAGTGAGTACCACCGGGACAGGGAGAGCTCTGGGGCCAACGTCCTGACTTTC. The genes are TRBV10-3 and TRBJ2-6, with 9 bases that match TRBD1. Germline CDR1 ENHRY, CDR2 SYGVKD. The length of the CDR3 is 20 residues. Trimming removed 1 base from V and 0 bases from J; junction bases left unmatched: 10.

The chain joins TRBV19 to TRBJ1-1; D remains ambiguous. The CDR3 totals 13 residues. The V end was cut by 3 bases, the J end by 1 base, with 6 bases between. Germline V gene data show CDR1 as LNHDA and CDR2 as SQIVND (reference sequence). The CDR3 coding sequence is TGTGCCAGTAGTATGACTAGGAACACTGAAGCTTTCTTT. This encodes CASSMTRNTEAFF.

This clone turned up a few times. This sequence joins TRBV2 and TRBJ2-3; perhaps TRBD2 as D (5 bases). The V gene lost 6 bases and the J gene lost 4 bases, with 14 bases spanning the gap. CDR3 length: 14 residues. From germline, CDR1 is SNHLY and CDR2 FYNNEI. The CDR3 DNA reads as TGTGCCAGCAGCCTCGGGCTAGCTCCAGATACGCAGTATTTT. Amino acid sequence: CASSLGLAPDTQYF. The whole variable domain, filled in from reference TRBV2 and TRBJ2-3, reads EPEVTQTPSHQVTQMGQEVILRCVPISNHLYFYWYRQILGQKVEFLVSFYNNEISEKSEIFDDQFSVERPDGSNFTLKIRSTKLEDSAMYFCASSLGLAPDTQYFGPGTRLTVL.

Here the CDR3 DNA reads TGTGCCAGCAGCTTGAGGCAGGGTTTAAGGTACACCTTC. It encodes CASSLRQGLRYTF. This chain connects TRBV5-6 to TRBJ1-2; D may be TRBD1 (5 bases). Germline CDR1 is SGHDT and CDR2 is YYEEEE. Trimming pared 1 base from V and 11 bases from J, leaving 15 bases between. The CDR3 is 13 amino acids.

The chain has TRBV9 and TRBJ2-7, with 7 nucleotides matching TRBD2. The V gene's germline CDR1 is SGDLS and CDR2 YYNGEE. The CDR3 covers 15 residues. V lost 0 bases and J lost 0; bases outside the gene matches: 3. The CDR3 bases are TGTGCCAGCAGCGTAGAGGGGAGGGGCTCCTACGAGCAGTACTTC. Its translation: CASSVEGRGSYEQYF.

This clone was seen a few times. The rearrangement uses TRBV5-1 and TRBJ1-4, with TRBD1 identical over 9 bases. Germline V gene sequence: CDR1 SGHRS, CDR2 YFSETQ. CDR3 length: 17 residues. The V gene end was trimmed by 3 bases and the J gene end by 6 bases; junction bases not matched to a gene: 12. CDR3 nucleotides: TGCGCCAGCAGCTCCTTGGAAACAGGGGGCATGGATGAAAAACTGTTTTTT. Translated, it gives CASSSLETGGMDEKLFF.

V is TRBV7-9 and J is TRBJ1-4, with 7 bases that match TRBD1. V lost 5 bases and J lost 4; bases outside the gene matches: 10. Germline assignment: CDR1 SEHNR and CDR2 FQNEAQ (reference sequence). The length of the CDR3 is 16 residues. The CDR3 is CASSLIRDRLNEKLFF. Written as DNA, the CDR3 is TGTGCCAGCAGCCTAATACGGGACAGACTTAATGAAAAACTGTTTTTT.

This clone showed up just once. The gene calls are TRBV5-4 and TRBJ1-2, with a tentative D call TRBD1 (5 bases). V gave up 0 bases and J gave up 2 bases, with 8 bases separating them. The germline CDR1 and CDR2 sequences are SGHNT and YYREEE (reference sequence). CDR3 length equals 14 residues. The DNA for the CDR3 is TGTGCCAGCAGCTTGGGGACACCGAACTATGGCTACACCTTC. Encoded protein: CASSLGTPNYGYTF. Variable domain in full (rest from reference TRBV5-4 and TRBJ1-2): ETGVTQSPTHLIKTRGQQVTLRCSSQSGHNTVSWYQQALGQGPQFIFQYYREEENGRGNFPPRFSGLQFPNYSSELNVNALELDDSALYLCASSLGTPNYGYTFGSGTRLTVV.